The present TCR beta chain was sequenced within a study of blood T cell repertoires in COVID-19 (dated by TCRdb to 2020 to 2021). A note on the overall study: Collaborator samples came from the United States, Italy and Spain and covered acute and convalescent phases of COVID-19. The repertoires were released in a freely available public database meant as a resource for research on the immune response to SARS-CoV-2. Where HLA class I and class II types were available, the types were taken from metadata supplied by the sample provider, not from assay-based typing. The prospective study material was composed of cDNA or gDNA derived from T cells, B-cell-depleted T cells, or PBMCs. The dataset comprised deeply sampled blood TCRbeta repertoires from subjects exposed to, actively infected with, or recovered from COVID-19. The sample metadata nearly always contained a de-identified subject ID, COVID-19 status, age in years and sex. The samples were drawn from two sources: the first 160 participants of the ongoing ImmuneRACE study, and 950 to 1,500 subjects contributed by 6 global collaborators.

Enrolling through a virtual design, the prospective study's participants ranged in age from roughly 18 to 90 years and lived across about two dozen United States geographic areas. In the prospective study, cohorts were assigned on the basis of participant-reported clinical history obtained from a screening survey and a study questionnaire. For ImmuneRACE Cohort 3, a participant was defined as recovered based on two consecutive negative NP/OP PCR tests, clearance by a healthcare professional, or resolution of symptoms. In the prospective study, mobile phlebotomists collected whole blood, serum and a nasopharyngeal or oropharyngeal swab from each participant. Over a roughly 2-month period, participants in the prospective study had the option of providing additional blood draws and questionnaires. Prospective study blood samples were shipped either frozen or at room temperature before DNA extraction.

TCRbeta CDR3 regions were amplified from genomic DNA by means of the immunoSEQ Assay, a bias-controlled multiplex PCR. The authors processed their data as follows. The number of nucleated cells in each sample was estimated from the amplification of reference gene primers within the assay. To quantify the absolute abundance of each unique TCRbeta CDR3 rearrangement, sequence reads were collapsed and filtered. For each sample, productive Simpson clonality was calculated by taking the square root of Simpson's diversity index across productive rearrangements. Drawn from immuneACCESS, this table holds only the in-frame rearrangements with V and J called that TCRdb kept. Clones are partly lost; checked studies trace under half to an unresolved V gene and leave the rest unexplained. The V and J calls and clone size were taken over from that table, and D and trimming were inferred from the DNA. The sample table holds 310,000 or so clones, of which about nine tenths were seen once. 9.5% of the sample lies in the top ten.

This clone came up once. Its antigen remains unidentified. Per-nucleotide qualities are absent, and no much larger clonotype sits a single base away. Summary of the overall study and its limitations: Clinical and demographic metadata were provided uncurated, with the amount varying by source and participant.

This clonotype originated in a woman aged 40 to 50 who had recovered from COVID-19. Sequenced input: PBMCs or T cells enriched from blood (not recorded which).

Read as DNA, the sequence is TGTGCCAGCAGCTTGGCAGGAGGTGGTGATCAGCCCCAGCATTTT. It codes for CASSLAGGGDQPQHF. The sequence is built from TRBV7-2 and TRBJ1-5; a confident D gene designation cannot be given. CDR1 and CDR2 (SGHTA, FQGNSA) derive from the germline V gene. CDR3 length: 15 amino acids, cysteine to phenylalanine. Of all the DNA, just the CDR3 is kept, 45 bases in frame from base 1. Cut back by 3 bases and 5 bases, the V and J ends lie 14 bases apart.